The 7 T cell receptor beta chains presented below share a single source sample, sequenced in a study of blood T cell repertoires in COVID-19 (dated by TCRdb to 2018 to 2020). Libraries came from the immunoSEQ multiplex PCR assay. The source is immuneACCESS, and TCRdb retained only in-frame sequences with V and J called. Part of the clones is not carried over; for the studies checked, unresolved V genes explain less than half of this, and the remainder is unexplained. Present in this sample are 60,000 to 65,000 clones, 79% of which were seen just once. Clones ranked in the top ten supply about a fifth of the sample. The sequenced sample consisted of peripheral blood. The receptors come from a woman of 80 years or more with active or convalescent COVID-19.

The chain carries TRBV9 and TRBJ1-2; D is undetermined. The CDR3 has 13 amino acids. CDR1 is SGDLS and CDR2 is YYNGEE in the germline V gene. V lost 2 bases, J lost 6 bases, and 11 bases lay in between. CDR3 protein: CASSVSGGHGYTF. In nucleotides, the CDR3 is TGTGCCAGCAGCGTGAGCGGAGGGCATGGCTACACCTTC.

V and J are TRBV5-1 and TRBJ2-2; the D gene is possibly TRBD1 (5 bases). This CDR3 contains 14 residues. CDR1 SGHRS and CDR2 YFSETQ come from the germline V gene. Trimming cost V 4 bases and J 7 bases, with 14 bases left between them. As DNA, the CDR3 is TGCGCCAGCAGCGCAGAACAGGTGTACGGGGAGCTGTTTTTT. It codes for CASSAEQVYGELFF.

About this clone: At one end, the junction sequence differs from germline, possibly due to a read error. The gene calls are TRBV10-3 and TRBJ2-2; 10 bases are a match to TRBD2. This CDR3 has 20 residues. From germline, CDR1 is ENHRY and CDR2 SYGVKD. The CDR3 loop reads CAIIGENSGGQRFEHRGAVF. As DNA, the CDR3 is TGTGCCATCATCGGGGAGAATAGCGGGGGGCAACGCTTCGAACACCGGGGAGCTGTTTTT.

This clone was seen a few times. This chain joins TRBV30 and TRBJ1-2; 9 nucleotides agree with TRBD1. The germline V gene has CDR1 GTSNPN and CDR2 SVGIG (reference sequence). Trimming at V came to 4 bases and at J to 3 bases, leaving 6 bases not matched to a gene. The CDR3 totals 14 residues. This CDR3 reads CAWKKDRGDYGYTF. CDR3 DNA: TGTGCCTGGAAGAAGGACAGGGGTGACTATGGCTACACCTTC. Full variable domain (rest looked up from reference TRBV30 and TRBJ1-2): SQTIHQWPATLVQPVGSPLSLECTVEGTSNPNLYWYRQAAGRGLQLLFYSVGIGQISSEVPQNLSASRPQDRQFILSSKKLLLSDSGFYLCAWKKDRGDYGYTFGSGTRLTVV.

This chain uses TRBV3-1 (or the pseudogene TRBV3-2) with TRBJ1-2, with a possible D match to TRBD1 (5 bases). CDR1 and CDR2 from the germline V gene are LGHDT and YNNKEL (reference sequence). V was cut by 0 bases and J by 4 bases, with 12 bases left in between. The CDR3 consists of 15 residues. In DNA form, the CDR3 reads TGTGCCAGCAGCCAAGATGGGGCAGAAAGCTATGGCTACACCTTC. Residues: CASSQDGAESYGYTF.

This chain joins TRBV2 and TRBJ2-3, with D maybe TRBD2 (5 bases). Trimming removed 7 bases from V and 2 bases from J, with 10 bases in between. CDR1 is SNHLY and CDR2 is FYNNEI in the germline V gene. The CDR3 loop spans 13 amino acids. The CDR3 DNA reads as TGTGCCAGCAAGACGGGAAACACAGATACGCAGTATTTT. Translating gives CASKTGNTDTQYF.

This clone was counted once. The V call is TRBV3-1 (or the pseudogene TRBV3-2), the J call TRBJ1-1; weak D call: TRBD1 (5 bases). V lost 8 bases, J lost 4 bases, and 11 bases lay in between. From germline, CDR1 is LGHDT and CDR2 YNNKEL (reference sequence). The CDR3 has 12 amino acids. This CDR3 is CASGTRGTEAFF. CDR3 DNA: TGTGCCAGCGGAACAAGGGGCACTGAAGCTTTCTTT.